This T cell receptor beta chain derives from a study of blood T cell repertoires in COVID-19 (dated by TCRdb to 2020 to 2021). A note on the overall study: Samples from collaborators originated in the United States, Italy and Spain and spanned both the acute and convalescent phases of COVID-19. The prospective study material was composed of cDNA or gDNA derived from T cells, B-cell-depleted T cells, or PBMCs. The dataset comprised deeply sampled blood TCRbeta repertoires from subjects exposed to, actively infected with, or recovered from COVID-19. The repertoires were released in a freely available public database meant as a resource for research on the immune response to SARS-CoV-2. The samples were drawn from the first 160 participants of the ongoing ImmuneRACE study and from 1,254 subjects provided by 6 global collaborators. The sample metadata nearly always contained a de-identified subject ID, COVID-19 status, age in years and sex. Where HLA class I and class II types were available, the types were taken from metadata supplied by the sample provider, not from assay-based typing.

On this clone itself: What antigen it recognizes has not been identified. Per-base qualities were not stored, and no clone one base away is much larger.

The research as a whole found: How much clinical and demographic metadata was included differed by source and by participant, and the metadata was provided uncurated.

Each collaborating institution followed its own protocols to collect whole blood in K2EDTA tubes. For TCRbeta analysis, collaborators shipped samples in one of three forms: frozen whole blood, isolated PBMCs, or DNA extracted from either of those sample types. TCRbeta CDR3 regions were amplified from genomic DNA using the immunoSEQ Assay, a bias-controlled multiplex PCR. Per the original workflow: The number of nucleated cells in each sample was estimated by amplification of reference gene primers within the assay. To quantify the absolute abundance of each unique TCRbeta CDR3 rearrangement, sequence reads were collapsed and filtered. For each sample, productive Simpson clonality was calculated as the square root of Simpson's diversity index across productive rearrangements. TCRdb mirrors the immuneACCESS table, restricted to in-frame sequences. Some clones are absent from its copies; in checked studies, under half trace to an unresolved V gene, and the reason for the others is unknown. V, J and clone size are those of that table, while D and trimming were read from the DNA. The sample records over 300,000 clones, around 90% of which are singletons. The ten largest clones add up to approximately 7% of the sample.

The germline V gene encodes CDR1 SNHLY and CDR2 FYNNEI. Measured from the cysteine to the phenylalanine, the CDR3 is 14 residues long. Only CDR3 DNA is held: 42 bases, read in frame from base 1. At the junction V is shortened by 5 bases and J by 9 bases; bases outside the gene matches: 10. The sequence came from a man younger than 30 with active or convalescent COVID-19. The chain joins TRBV2 to TRBJ1-5; the junction holds 7 bases that match TRBD1. The sequenced sample was peripheral blood. The DNA sequence is TGTGCCAGCAGTCCTCGGCAGGGGGTTGCGCCCCAGCATTTT. Its translation is CASSPRQGVAPQHF.